These T cell receptor beta chains were read from a single sample in a study of Ad26.COV2.S vaccination and SARS-CoV-2 variants. Data came from immunoSEQ multiplex PCR; TCRdb stores just in-frame clones and leaves some out. The repertoire includes almost 400,000 clones, over 75% of them detected once, and around 2% sits in the top ten. Material: peripheral blood, obtained in a trial of Ad26.COV2.S vaccine versus placebo. Every receptor here comes from a person between 18 and 65 years old who received the Ad26.COV2.S COVID-19 vaccine or a placebo. The CDR3 runs from the conserved cysteine through the conserved F or W. Fields, in order: clone size, D gene, J gene, V gene, CDR3 length, CDR3 protein, CDR3 DNA. The D gene is left open where the match is weak. Clone size is given for some rows only: seen once, a few or many times, or a class if the clone is expanded.

>NA|NA|TRBJ2-3|TRBV7-7|14
CASSEEYSTDTQYF
TGTGCTAGCAGCGAGGAGTATAGCACAGATACGCAGTATTTT
>NA|NA|TRBJ1-1|TRBV27|17
CASSLSGQYTMNTEAFF
TGTGCCAGCAGTTTATCCGGGCAGTACACCATGAACACTGAAGCTTTCTTT
>NA|NA|TRBJ1-1|TRBV7-3|13
CASSETKNTEAFF
TGTGCCAGCAGCGAAACAAAGAACACTGAAGCTTTCTTT
>few|NA|TRBJ1-6|TRBV9|15
CASSVDGTYNSPLHF
TGTGCCAGCAGCGTAGATGGAACCTATAATTCACCCCTCCACTTT
>NA|NA|TRBJ2-1|TRBV21-1|16
CASSPRLLAENNEQFF
TGTGCCAGCAGCCCTCGACTCCTAGCTGAGAACAATGAGCAGTTCTTC
>NA|NA|TRBJ2-2|TRBV4-1|15
CASSQVPPGAGELFF
TGCGCCAGCAGCCAAGTCCCCCCGGGGGCCGGGGAGCTGTTTTTT
>once|TRBD1|TRBJ1-4|TRBV11-3|17
CASSPGTGGSTNEKLFF
TGTGCCAGCAGCCCAGGGACAGGGGGCTCAACTAATGAAAAACTGTTTTTT
>NA|NA|TRBJ2-1|TRBV4-1|13
CASSQGAYNEQFF
TGCGCCAGCAGCCAAGGCGCCTACAATGAGCAGTTCTTC
>NA|NA|TRBJ2-5|TRBV20-1|11
CSARSGETQYF
TGCAGTGCTAGATCGGGAGAGACCCAGTACTTC
>NA|NA|TRBJ2-3|TRBV9|13
CASSVRSSDTQYF
TGTGCCAGCAGCGTACGCTCGTCGGATACGCAGTATTTT
>NA|TRBD1|TRBJ2-7|TRBV7-7|15
CASSLGTGGFDEQYF
TGTGCCAGCAGCCTAGGGACAGGGGGTTTTGACGAGCAGTACTTC
>NA|NA|TRBJ2-7|TRBV9|16
CASSVGSTQFRDEQYF
TGTGCCAGCAGCGTAGGATCCACCCAGTTTAGGGACGAGCAGTACTTC
>NA|TRBD2|TRBJ2-5|TRBV5-4|15
CASSLQREGGETQYF
TGTGCCAGCAGCTTGCAGCGGGAGGGCGGAGAGACCCAGTACTTC